The clone carrying this T cell receptor (beta chain) was seen at least ten times. Researchers took approximately 5.4 milliliters of peripheral blood at each of two time points. V lost 8 bases, J lost 6 bases, and 15 bases lay in between. This CDR3 contains 13 residues. Germline V CDR1 and CDR2: MRHNA, SNTAGT. The sample originates from a study of prognosis after radiotherapy for stage I lung cancer. On the study more broadly: Medical inoperability was considered to apply to all enrolled non-small cell lung cancer patients. The tumor diagnosis was squamous cell carcinoma for seven patients and adenocarcinoma for roughly 11. With stereotactic body radiotherapy, no patient received any concurrent therapy.

CDR3 of TCR beta was amplified from genomic DNA via a two-round multiplex PCR. For every TRBV and TRBJ gene, a specific primer was used in first-round PCR. TCRdb analysed the multiplex PCR reads with MiXCR anew, one entry per CDR3 protein. The table has over 30,000 distinct CDR3 sequences, about 24% seen once. Sequenced here: PBMCs, sampled before or after stereotactic body radiation therapy (not recorded which). The chain couples TRBV6-4 to TRBJ2-3; D not certain. The clonotype comes from a donor aged 50 or older with non-small cell lung cancer. CDR3: CASATTYRDTQYF. In nucleotides, the CDR3 is TGTGCCAGCGCAACCACCTATAGGGATACGCAGTATTTT.